This TCR beta chain was recovered during a study of cytomegalovirus exposure and HLA in healthy donors. Study-wide points: Common viral pathogens seemed, in a later analysis, to connect with several of the most significant clusters. Available immune exposure information covered CMV serostatus only. Relative to the approximately 630-donor mean, N-insertions were reportedly fewer in an Asian-associated ancestry cluster in a later analysis.

PCR involved 60 Vbeta and 13 Jbeta primers. The method was immunoSEQ multiplex PCR; TCRdb's version includes in-frame clones alone and lacks a portion of them. The table lists under 150,000 clones, around 79% of them singletons. Healthy individuals who donated bone marrow served as the donors. In regard to this clone: The antigen is unknown.

From germline, CDR1 is WSHSY and CDR2 SAAADI. The ends lost 2 bases at V and 4 bases at J; junction bases unmatched: 6. The CDR3 spans 15 residues. The rearrangement uses TRBV10-2 and TRBJ2-3; 7 nucleotides match TRBD1. The TCR sequence derives from a woman between 40 and 50 years old in good health and CMV-seropositive. The sample comprised PBMCs. The DNA for the CDR3 is TGCGCCAGCAGTGAGCTAGGGGGCCGGGCAGATACGCAGTATTTT. As protein: CASSELGGRADTQYF.